A selection of T cell receptor beta chains follows, all from one sample in a study of T cell changes during pregnancy in multiple sclerosis. This table comes from immunoSEQ multiplex PCR, and its TCRdb copy is limited to in-frame clones, with some not included. Of over 35,000 clones listed, approximately 92% are singletons. Source: peripheral blood, taken before pregnancy. These receptors were collected from a female donor with multiple sclerosis, enrolled in a pregnancy study. CDR3s include the opening cysteine and the closing phenylalanine or tryptophan.

V,J,length,CDR3
TRBV13,TRBJ2-2,14,CASSLNPSSGELFF
TRBV4-3,TRBJ2-3,16,CASSQGLAASTDTQYF
TRBV5-4,TRBJ2-1,12,CAGSLANRGPFF
TRBV6-5,TRBJ2-7,12,CASSYIAGLAKF
TRBV7-8,TRBJ1-2,13,CASSLMQYYGYTF
TRBV7-2,TRBJ2-1,19,CASSPPRPRASGRLYEQFF
TRBV5-4,TRBJ2-1,15,CASSLGGLAGDEQFF
TRBV5-4,TRBJ2-3,16,CASSLRSGTSTDTQYF
TRBV5-4,TRBJ1-4,15,CASSSRQVYNEKLFF
TRBV4-2,TRBJ2-1,14,CASSRARGGNEQFF
TRBV5-1,TRBJ2-3,16,CASSLGVSGNTDTQYF
TRBV25-1,TRBJ2-6,17,CASSRTVNKPGANVLTF
TRBV5-1,TRBJ2-5,15,CASSLGGSGEETQYF
TRBV6-5,TRBJ1-2,15,CASSPMWRGRDGYTF
TRBV5-8,TRBJ2-5,15,CASSLSGGRPETQYF
TRBV6-5,TRBJ1-5,15,CASSPPGEVVQPQHF
TRBV6-1,TRBJ2-3,15,CASSEGSSVKDTQYF
TRBV27,TRBJ1-5,15,CASSPSFYSNQPQHF
TRBV11-2,TRBJ1-1,16,CASSLGGLRMNTEAFF
TRBV13,TRBJ1-2,13,CASSEHYTGGYTF
TRBV21-1,TRBJ2-3,15,CASSTKKSAADTQYF
TRBV11-3,TRBJ2-3,16,CASSSRTSGRTDTQYF
TRBV27,TRBJ2-7,13,CASSFLAGDEQYF
TRBV6-1,TRBJ1-1,13,CAGKTDPGPEAFF
TRBV19,TRBJ1-4,14,CASSRDSLNEKLFF
TRBV5-5,TRBJ1-1,14,CASSSRGSNTEAFF
TRBV28,TRBJ2-1,17,CASSFQTSGSLDNEQFF
TRBV11-3,TRBJ2-1,11,CASSSLDEQFF
TRBV28,TRBJ1-4,12,CATRTGFEKLFF
TRBV28,TRBJ1-5,14,CASSRRRDYQPQHF
TRBV29-1,TRBJ1-2,12,CSVEGGAYGYTF
TRBV7-9,TRBJ1-5,13,CASSLEGGQPQHF